The 22 T cell receptor beta chains given below trace back to one sample, sequenced in a study of blood T cell repertoires in COVID-19. The data were produced by immunoSEQ multiplex PCR, yet TCRdb's version contains in-frame clones alone and is incomplete. The sample lists 250,000 to 350,000 clones; 70% to 90% were seen once. Sequenced material: PBMCs or T cells enriched from blood (not recorded which). The receptors derive from a woman aged 18-35 years who had recovered from COVID-19.

In this sample, this clone turned up once. The rearrangement links TRBV19 to TRBJ2-7, with TRBD2 matching over 10 bases. J was trimmed by 2 bases and V by 4 bases; bases with no gene match: 5. The germline V gene encodes CDR1 LNHDA and CDR2 SQIVND (reference sequence). The length of the CDR3 is 15 residues. CDR3 nucleotide sequence: TGTGCCAGTAGTAAGGGGCTAGCGGGAGCCTACGAGCAGTACTTC. It is translated as CASSKGLAGAYEQYF.

This clone occurred once. This rearrangement joins TRBV11-1 to TRBJ2-2; the D is unclear. Germline CDR1 and CDR2: SGHAT and FQDESV (reference sequence). The V and J ends lost 2 bases and 0 bases respectively, with 7 bases between them. The CDR3 contains 15 residues. CDR3 amino acids: CASSLRLSNTGELFF. The CDR3 DNA is TGTGCCAGCAGCTTACGACTGTCGAACACCGGGGAGCTGTTTTTT.

This chain joins TRBV18 and TRBJ1-2; 8 bases line up with TRBD1. V lost 1 base, J lost 2 bases, and 3 bases stayed unmatched. The CDR3 contains 15 residues. Germline CDR1 KGHSH, CDR2 LQKENI. In DNA form, the CDR3 reads TGTGCCAGCTCACCACTGACAGGGGACAACTATGGCTACACCTTC. It translates to CASSPLTGDNYGYTF. Supplemented by reference TRBV18 and TRBJ1-2, the full variable domain reads NAGVMQNPRHLVRRRGQEARLRCSPMKGHSHVYWYRQLPEEGLKFMVYLQKENIIDESGMPKERFSAEFPKEGPSILRIQQVVRGDSAAYFCASSPLTGDNYGYTFGSGTRLTVV.

This rearrangement joins TRBV19 to TRBJ2-7; 15 nucleotides agree with TRBD2. CDR1 is LNHDA, CDR2 SQIVND, per germline (reference sequence). Trimming removed 8 bases from V and 3 bases from J; junction bases left unmatched: 14. This CDR3 has 18 residues. The DNA for the CDR3 is TGTGCCAGTGAGACCTTGGGACTAGCGGGGGGCTCGGTCTACGAGCAGTACTTC. Translating it yields CASETLGLAGGSVYEQYF.

This chain connects TRBV5-4 to TRBJ1-1; weak D call: TRBD1 (6 bases). Germline values: CDR1 SGHNT, CDR2 YYREEE (reference sequence). There are 17 residues in the CDR3. Trimming left V 4 bases short and J 0 bases short, with 19 bases between. CDR3 in DNA: TGTGCCAGCAGCACCGAACAGGGCACGCTCATGAACACTGAAGCTTTCTTT. Translation: CASSTEQGTLMNTEAFF.

The V and J genes are TRBV5-6 and TRBJ1-2; D possibly corresponds to TRBD1 (6 bases). The CDR3 has 14 amino acids. Germline assignment: CDR1 SGHDT and CDR2 YYEEEE. Trimming took off 1 base at V and 2 bases at J, with 9 bases between the two ends. The CDR3 region has the DNA TGTGCCAGCAGCTTGCAGGGGAACAACTATGGCTACACCTTC. It codes for CASSLQGNNYGYTF.

This clone occurred many times. This chain links TRBV6-5 with TRBJ1-2; TRBD1 matches 9 bases. The germline V gene has CDR1 MNHEY and CDR2 SVGAGI. The V gene end was trimmed by 7 bases and the J gene end by 6 bases; junction bases not matched to a gene: 12. This CDR3 has 15 amino acids. The CDR3 DNA follows: TGTGCCAGCAATCCAAGCGGGGACAGGGTTGATGGCTACACCTTC. Its translation is CASNPSGDRVDGYTF.

As concerns this clone: In the same sample, other DNA sequences code for this CDR3. V and J are TRBV5-1 and TRBJ2-3; 9 bases are shared with TRBD2. The V gene end was trimmed by 0 bases and the J gene end by 1 base; junction bases not matched to a gene: 0. CDR3 length: 15 residues. Germline CDR1 reads SGHRS; CDR2 reads YFSETQ. CDR3 residues: CASSLGLAGTDTQYF. CDR3 sequence (DNA): TGCGCCAGCAGCTTGGGACTAGCGGGCACAGATACGCAGTATTTT.

This chain joins TRBV6-2 or TRBV6-3 and TRBJ1-1, with 10 bases aligning to TRBD1. Germline V gives CDR1 MNHEY, CDR2 SVGEGT. J gave up 10 bases and V 6 bases, and 14 bases lay outside the gene matches. The CDR3 contains 15 residues. The CDR3 nucleotides read TGTGCCAGCAGCGACCCGCCGGGACAGGGGAAGGGAGCTTTCTTT. Its protein is CASSDPPGQGKGAFF.

This chain joins TRBV7-2 and TRBJ1-3, with a tentative D call TRBD1 (5 bases). Trimming removed 4 bases at V and 0 bases at J, with 22 bases between. Per germline, CDR1 SGHTA and CDR2 FQGNSA. The CDR3 is made up of 19 amino acids. The CDR3 spells CASSWSAPWGDLSGNTIYF. The CDR3 bases are TGTGCCAGCAGCTGGTCGGCCCCCTGGGGGGACCTCTCTGGAAACACCATATATTTT.

This clone was counted only a few times. The J gene is TRBJ1-2, the V gene TRBV7-3; 12 positions match TRBD1. The CDR3 is 18 amino acids. From germline, CDR1 is SGHTA and CDR2 FQGTGA. V shed 5 bases and J 5 bases; nucleotides not matched to a gene: 15. In DNA form, the CDR3 reads TGTGCCAGCAGCGCCCGCCCGGGACAGGGGGCCTTTGGTTATGGCTACACCTTC. Translating gives CASSARPGQGAFGYGYTF.

The chain is built from TRBV5-1 and TRBJ1-4; D may be TRBD1 (5 bases). This CDR3 region has 16 residues. Trimming removed 4 bases at V and 3 bases at J, with 16 bases between. Per the germline V gene, CDR1 is SGHRS and CDR2 is YFSETQ. Here the CDR3 DNA reads TGCGCCAGCAGCCCAACCGGCCAGGGTTCTAATGAAAAACTGTTTTTT. This translates into CASSPTGQGSNEKLFF.

The chain joins TRBV5-5 to TRBJ2-6; tentative D call: TRBD1 (5 bases). The ends were cut back, 0 bases at V and 4 bases at J, with 17 bases in the middle. Looked up from germline, CDR1 is SGHKS and CDR2 is YYEKEE (reference sequence). There are 18 residues in the CDR3. The CDR3 DNA follows: TGTGCCAGCAGCTTGGCTTCCCGTGGGGCGGCGGGGGCCAACGTCCTGACTTTC. Amino acid sequence: CASSLASRGAAGANVLTF. Full variable domain (outside the CDR3, taken from reference TRBV5-5 and TRBJ2-6): DAGVTQSPTHLIKTRGQQVTLRCSPISGHKSVSWYQQVLGQGPQFIFQYYEKEERGRGNFPDRFSARQFPNYSSELNVNALLLGDSALYLCASSLASRGAAGANVLTFGAGSRLTVL.

This clone has at least ten counts. The genes are TRBV7-8 and TRBJ1-3; D unclear. In germline, CDR1 is SGHVS, CDR2 FQNEAQ. The ends were cut back, 5 bases at V and 0 bases at J, with 17 bases in the middle. The CDR3 contains 17 residues. The CDR3 coding sequence is TGTGCCAGCAGCCCTACCTTGGCCTCTAGCTCTGGAAACACCATATATTTT. Translated: CASSPTLASSSGNTIYF.

The chain employs TRBV5-6 and TRBJ2-5, with D perhaps TRBD2 (6 bases). The germline V gene encodes CDR1 SGHDT and CDR2 YYEEEE. Trimming took 4 bases from V and 5 from J, leaving 21 bases between them. The CDR3 loop spans 16 amino acids. The CDR3 region has the DNA TGTGCCAGCAGCACCGGGGGACCGAGGGGTTTGGAGACCCAGTACTTC. Translated, it gives CASSTGGPRGLETQYF. Looking up the rest from reference TRBV5-6 and TRBJ2-5 gives the full variable domain: DAGVTQSPTHLIKTRGQQVTLRCSPKSGHDTVSWYQQALGQGPQFIFQYYEEEERQRGNFPDRFSGHQFPNYSSELNVNALLLGDSALYLCASSTGGPRGLETQYFGPGTRLLVL.

The V and J genes are TRBV7-3 and TRBJ1-5, with a tentative D call TRBD1 (5 bases). Germline lookup yields CDR1 SGHTA and CDR2 FQGTGA. This CDR3 is built from 15 residues. Trimming took off 4 bases at V and 0 bases at J, with 10 bases between the two ends. CDR3 coding DNA: TGTGCCAGCAGCTCTAGACAGACTAGCAATCAGCCCCAGCATTTT. Protein: CASSSRQTSNQPQHF.

The gene calls are TRBV2 and TRBJ2-5; the D gene is possibly TRBD1 (6 bases). CDR3 length: 11 amino acids. V lost 10 bases and J 4 bases, leaving 10 bases between the germline ends. Germline values: CDR1 SNHLY, CDR2 FYNNEI. The CDR3 DNA is TGTGCCACCTCAGGGGTAGAGACCCAGTACTTC. Its protein product is CATSGVETQYF.

This rearrangement joins TRBV5-1 to TRBJ1-2, with a tentative D call TRBD1 (6 bases). Deletions cut 5 bases from V and 4 bases from J, with 15 bases between. Germline values: CDR1 SGHRS, CDR2 YFSETQ. CDR3 length: 14 amino acids. DNA of the CDR3: TGCGCCAGCAGTGTGGGAGGGGGACTCTATGGCTACACCTTC. Residues: CASSVGGGLYGYTF.

There are a few counts of this clone. V gene TRBV7-9 combines with J gene TRBJ1-2, with a possible D match to TRBD1 (6 bases). This CDR3 region has 14 residues. CDR1 is SEHNR, CDR2 FQNEAQ, per germline (reference sequence). V lost 5 bases and J lost 6, with 16 bases in between. CDR3 sequence reads: CASSLPGELNGYTF. The CDR3 DNA sequence: TGTGCCAGCAGCCTCCCAGGGGAGTTAAATGGCTACACCTTC.

The table lists this clone with a few counts. The chain is built from TRBV3-1 (or the pseudogene TRBV3-2) and TRBJ2-2, with TRBD1 matching over 7 bases. Looked up from germline, CDR1 is LGHDT and CDR2 is YNNKEL (reference sequence). V shed 1 base, J shed 6 bases, and the junction held 2 bases outside the gene matches. CDR3 length equals 14 residues. This CDR3 is CASSQGQGPGELFF. The CDR3 nucleotides are TGTGCCAGCAGCCAAGGACAGGGCCCCGGGGAGCTGTTTTTT.

The chain couples TRBV15 to TRBJ1-1, with unresolved D. The CDR3 has 14 residues. The V gene lost 0 bases and the J gene lost 1 base, with 6 bases spanning the gap. Germline CDR1 and CDR2: LNHNV and YYDKDF (reference sequence). The CDR3 loop is CATSRDLSNTEAFF. DNA of the CDR3: TGTGCCACCAGCAGAGATCTTTCGAACACTGAAGCTTTCTTT.

The chain has TRBV2 and TRBJ2-3, with TRBD1 matching 8 bases. The CDR3 spans 16 residues. J gave up 3 bases and V 5 bases, and 10 bases lay outside the gene matches. Germline V gene sequence: CDR1 SNHLY, CDR2 FYNNEI. The CDR3 loop reads CASSSGTGHATDTQYF. CDR3 sequence (DNA): TGTGCCAGCAGTTCCGGGACAGGTCATGCGACAGATACGCAGTATTTT.